This is a list of T cell receptor beta chains from one sample in a study of blood T cell repertoires in COVID-19. Generated by immunoSEQ multiplex PCR, the TCRdb table keeps only in-frame clones and is missing some. The sample has tens of thousands of clones, 65% to 90% seen once. Sequenced: peripheral blood. The receptors come from a man older than 75 with active COVID-19. Both conserved end residues are part of each CDR3. Not every row has a clone size; where given, it reads once, few, many or a size class.

CDR3: CASRRLAGGRGTQYF; size: .; J: TRBJ2-5; V: TRBV6-6
CDR3: CASSSSSLTYEQYF; size: few; J: TRBJ2-7; V: TRBV5-4
CDR3: CASSLRAWEGEQYF; size: .; J: TRBJ2-7; V: TRBV7-2
CDR3: CSASPYNYGYTF; size: .; J: TRBJ1-2; V: TRBV20-1
CDR3: CASSSVGGGADEQFF; size: .; J: TRBJ2-1; V: TRBV5-4
CDR3: CASSQDRNRADTQYF; size: .; J: TRBJ2-3; V: TRBV14
CDR3: CASSRRTGGGEKLFF; size: .; J: TRBJ1-4; V: TRBV4-1
CDR3: CASSPPSEPDTQYF; size: .; J: TRBJ2-3; V: TRBV18
CDR3: CAWCAEVERETQYF; size: .; J: TRBJ2-5; V: TRBV5-4
CDR3: CASSLGTSDGKETQYF; size: .; J: TRBJ2-5; V: TRBV5-1
CDR3: CASSYWGLADEQFF; size: .; J: TRBJ2-1; V: TRBV6-2/TRBV6-3
CDR3: CATSRAGREKLFF; size: .; J: TRBJ1-4; V: TRBV12-3/TRBV12-4
CDR3: CASSALASGTGELFF; size: .; J: TRBJ2-2; V: TRBV2
CDR3: CASSIERGPPLHF; size: .; J: TRBJ1-6; V: TRBV19
CDR3: CASSYDRGETQYF; size: .; J: TRBJ2-5; V: TRBV6-5
CDR3: CASSQDFLGHRWGNEQFF; size: .; J: TRBJ2-1; V: TRBV4-3
CDR3: CASSLWQPGSSPLHF; size: few; J: TRBJ1-6; V: TRBV28
CDR3: CASSPGGGLTDTQYF; size: .; J: TRBJ2-3; V: TRBV7-2
CDR3: CASDLQGYQETQYF; size: .; J: TRBJ2-5; V: TRBV2
CDR3: CASSQAAGGTYNEQFF; size: once; J: TRBJ2-1; V: TRBV3-1/TRBV3-2
CDR3: CASSLDGVSSYNEQFF; size: .; J: TRBJ2-1; V: TRBV7-9
CDR3: CAISTKGLSYGYTF; size: .; J: TRBJ1-2; V: TRBV10-3
CDR3: CASSDERGVGNTQYF; size: .; J: TRBJ2-3; V: TRBV2
CDR3: CASVLSGPNSPLHF; size: .; J: TRBJ1-6; V: TRBV6-5
CDR3: CASSLGQGGTEAFF; size: .; J: TRBJ1-1; V: TRBV5-4
CDR3: CASSQNSIDTQYF; size: few; J: TRBJ2-3; V: TRBV3-1/TRBV3-2